These T cell receptor beta chains were read from a single sample in a study of patients and donors after allogeneic stem cell transplantation. MiXCR was run by TCRdb on the RT-PCR reads, yielding one entry per CDR3 protein. The sample shows about 960,000 distinct CDR3 sequences, more than 15% of them seen only once. Specimen: blood, either unsorted or a sorted T cell fraction (not recorded which). These TCRs come from a human donor who was either an allogeneic HSCT recipient or a stem cell or donor lymphocyte infusion donor (not recorded which). It is not recorded whose cells these are; they may come from a transplant donor. CDR3s include the opening cysteine and the closing phenylalanine or tryptophan. D genes are given only for firm matches. The size entry is marked missing in some rows and otherwise reads once, few, many or a size class.

d_gene: TRBD1; j_gene: TRBJ1-4; v_gene: TRBV20-1; abundance: few; CDR3aa: CSANSKGARVEKLFF; CDR3nt: TGCAGTGCTAACTCAAAGGGGGCGCGGGTAGAAAAACTGTTTTTT
d_gene: -; j_gene: TRBJ1-2; v_gene: TRBV12-3/TRBV12-4; abundance: few; CDR3aa: CASSLMRATDGYTF; CDR3nt: TGTGCCAGCAGTTTAATGCGGGCGACGGATGGCTACACCTTC
d_gene: TRBD2; j_gene: TRBJ2-5; v_gene: TRBV2; abundance: -; CDR3aa: CASSYRLAGAQETQYF; CDR3nt: TGTGCCAGCAGTTACCGACTAGCGGGGGCCCAAGAGACCCAGTACTTC
d_gene: -; j_gene: TRBJ2-3; v_gene: TRBV24-1; abundance: -; CDR3aa: CATSEKITVYSTDTQYF; CDR3nt: TGTGCCACCAGTGAGAAAATTACGGTATACTCCACAGATACGCAGTATTTT
d_gene: -; j_gene: TRBJ2-4; v_gene: TRBV29-1; abundance: many; CDR3aa: CSVEKQGPSQRIQYF; CDR3nt: TGCAGCGTTGAAAAACAGGGCCCTAGCCAAAGGATTCAGTACTTC
d_gene: -; j_gene: TRBJ2-1; v_gene: TRBV12-3/TRBV12-4; abundance: few; CDR3aa: CASSFHVGSSYNEQFF; CDR3nt: TGTGCCAGCAGTTTTCATGTAGGGTCTTCCTACAATGAGCAGTTCTTC
d_gene: -; j_gene: TRBJ2-7; v_gene: TRBV25-1; abundance: few; CDR3aa: CASSAVRGYEQYF; CDR3nt: TGTGCCAGCAGCGCGGTCAGGGGCTACGAGCAGTACTTC
d_gene: TRBD1; j_gene: TRBJ1-1; v_gene: TRBV20-1; abundance: few; CDR3aa: CSAGQGKTEAFF; CDR3nt: TGCAGTGCCGGACAGGGGAAGACTGAAGCTTTCTTT
d_gene: -; j_gene: TRBJ2-1; v_gene: TRBV7-9; abundance: -; CDR3aa: CASSFREQNEQFF; CDR3nt: TGTGCCAGCAGCTTCAGGGAGCAAAATGAGCAGTTCTTC
d_gene: TRBD1; j_gene: TRBJ1-2; v_gene: TRBV12-3/TRBV12-4; abundance: -; CDR3aa: CASSLGQGPLGYGYTF; CDR3nt: TGTGCCAGCAGTTTAGGACAGGGGCCCCTCGGCTATGGCTACACCTTC
d_gene: -; j_gene: TRBJ2-2; v_gene: TRBV6-5; abundance: -; CDR3aa: CASSYQTTTGELFF; CDR3nt: TGTGCCAGCAGTTATCAGACGACCACCGGGGAGCTGTTTTTT
d_gene: -; j_gene: TRBJ2-7; v_gene: TRBV5-1; abundance: many; CDR3aa: CASSLNPHEQYF; CDR3nt: TGCGCCAGCAGCTTGAACCCCCACGAGCAGTACTTC
d_gene: TRBD2; j_gene: TRBJ2-4; v_gene: TRBV3-1; abundance: few; CDR3aa: CASSPGLAGGGGNIQYF; CDR3nt: TGTGCCAGCAGCCCGGGACTAGCGGGGGGGGGCGGAAACATTCAGTACTTC
d_gene: -; j_gene: TRBJ1-5; v_gene: TRBV20-1; abundance: few; CDR3aa: CSARVGGHGNQPQHF; CDR3nt: TGCAGTGCTAGAGTCGGCGGGCATGGGAATCAGCCCCAGCATTTT
d_gene: -; j_gene: TRBJ1-2; v_gene: TRBV28; abundance: few; CDR3aa: CASSRTVLEGYTF; CDR3nt: TGTGCCAGCAGCCGGACAGTACTGGAAGGCTACACCTTC
d_gene: -; j_gene: TRBJ1-5; v_gene: TRBV7-2; abundance: -; CDR3aa: CASSWGTGPQHF; CDR3nt: TGTGCCAGCAGCTGGGGCACAGGGCCCCAGCATTTT
d_gene: TRBD1; j_gene: TRBJ2-6; v_gene: TRBV27; abundance: few; CDR3aa: CASSFLGQGAFLSSGANVLTF; CDR3nt: TGTGCCAGCAGTTTTTTAGGACAGGGGGCCTTCCTTTCCTCTGGGGCCAACGTCCTGACTTTC
d_gene: -; j_gene: TRBJ2-3; v_gene: TRBV6-1; abundance: few; CDR3aa: CASSPRHLTGTDTQYF; CDR3nt: TGTGCCAGCAGCCCCCGGCATTTGACGGGCACAGATACGCAGTATTTT
d_gene: TRBD1; j_gene: TRBJ2-7; v_gene: TRBV30; abundance: few; CDR3aa: CAWSTGGHEQYF; CDR3nt: TGTGCCTGGAGTACAGGGGGACACGAGCAGTACTTC
d_gene: -; j_gene: TRBJ2-3; v_gene: TRBV6-2/TRBV6-3; abundance: -; CDR3aa: CASGFIPSTDTQYF; CDR3nt: TGTGCCAGCGGATTTATTCCTAGCACAGATACGCAGTATTTT
d_gene: -; j_gene: TRBJ1-5; v_gene: TRBV7-8; abundance: few; CDR3aa: CASSLGSRARGRNQPQHF; CDR3nt: TGTGCCAGCAGCTTAGGGAGTAGAGCACGGGGGCGGAATCAGCCCCAGCATTTT
d_gene: -; j_gene: TRBJ1-5; v_gene: TRBV7-8; abundance: -; CDR3aa: CASSASGQPQHF; CDR3nt: TGTGCCAGCAGCGCAAGCGGCCAGCCCCAGCATTTT
d_gene: -; j_gene: TRBJ2-7; v_gene: TRBV21-1; abundance: -; CDR3aa: CASSKRQDRSYEQYF; CDR3nt: TGTGCCAGCAGCAAAAGACAGGACCGATCCTACGAGCAGTACTTC
d_gene: -; j_gene: TRBJ2-1; v_gene: TRBV20-1; abundance: many; CDR3aa: CSASRRAGVNEQFF; CDR3nt: TGCAGTGCTTCTCGGAGGGCCGGGGTCAATGAGCAGTTCTTC
d_gene: -; j_gene: TRBJ1-1; v_gene: TRBV2; abundance: -; CDR3aa: CASSSQNYEAFF; CDR3nt: TGTGCCAGCAGTTCCCAAAACTATGAAGCTTTCTTT
d_gene: -; j_gene: TRBJ2-3; v_gene: TRBV29-1; abundance: -; CDR3aa: CSLTSRGSADTQYF; CDR3nt: TGCAGCCTCACCTCCAGGGGATCTGCAGATACGCAGTATTTT
d_gene: TRBD1; j_gene: TRBJ2-1; v_gene: TRBV4-2; abundance: -; CDR3aa: CASSQEGDRANEQFF; CDR3nt: TGTGCCAGCAGCCAAGAGGGGGACAGGGCCAATGAGCAGTTCTTC
d_gene: TRBD1; j_gene: TRBJ2-1; v_gene: TRBV9; abundance: -; CDR3aa: CASSAQGAPGEQFF; CDR3nt: TGTGCCAGCAGCGCACAGGGGGCACCAGGTGAGCAGTTCTTC
d_gene: TRBD2; j_gene: TRBJ2-1; v_gene: TRBV7-8; abundance: few; CDR3aa: CASSYLGTSGSNNEQFF; CDR3nt: TGTGCCAGCAGCTACCTAGGGACTAGCGGGAGCAACAATGAGCAGTTCTTC
d_gene: -; j_gene: TRBJ1-3; v_gene: TRBV12-3/TRBV12-4; abundance: -; CDR3aa: CASSFLGGVGNTIYF; CDR3nt: TGTGCCAGCAGTTTCTTGGGGGGTGTCGGAAACACCATATATTTT
d_gene: TRBD1; j_gene: TRBJ1-2; v_gene: TRBV2; abundance: -; CDR3aa: CASSPQIKTTGAKGYTF; CDR3nt: TGTGCCAGCAGCCCCCAAATTAAAACGACAGGGGCGAAGGGCTACACCTTC
d_gene: -; j_gene: TRBJ2-1; v_gene: TRBV10-3; abundance: -; CDR3aa: CAISEKGPGNNEQFF; CDR3nt: TGTGCCATCAGTGAGAAGGGGCCAGGGAACAATGAGCAGTTCTTC
d_gene: -; j_gene: TRBJ1-2; v_gene: TRBV20-1; abundance: -; CDR3aa: CSASPDTGNYGYTF; CDR3nt: TGCAGTGCTAGTCCCGACACGGGCAACTATGGCTACACCTTC
d_gene: -; j_gene: TRBJ2-7; v_gene: TRBV9; abundance: few; CDR3aa: CASSVEDVSSYEQYF; CDR3nt: TGTGCCAGCAGCGTAGAGGACGTAAGCTCCTACGAGCAGTACTTC
d_gene: -; j_gene: TRBJ2-7; v_gene: TRBV14; abundance: few; CDR3aa: CASSQELRGRSSYEQYF; CDR3nt: TGTGCCAGCAGCCAAGAGTTAAGGGGTCGGAGCTCCTACGAGCAGTACTTC
d_gene: TRBD1; j_gene: TRBJ1-5; v_gene: TRBV4-1; abundance: -; CDR3aa: CASSQDPTLDRRKPQHF; CDR3nt: TGCGCCAGCAGCCAAGATCCTACCCTGGACAGGAGAAAGCCCCAGCATTTT
d_gene: -; j_gene: TRBJ2-5; v_gene: TRBV20-1; abundance: many; CDR3aa: CSARVPGIETQYF; CDR3nt: TGCAGTGCTAGAGTCCCAGGGATAGAGACCCAGTACTTC
d_gene: -; j_gene: TRBJ2-3; v_gene: TRBV5-1; abundance: many; CDR3aa: CASSLARESDTQYF; CDR3nt: TGCGCCAGCAGCTTGGCCCGGGAGTCAGATACGCAGTATTTT
d_gene: -; j_gene: TRBJ2-2; v_gene: TRBV12-3/TRBV12-4; abundance: few; CDR3aa: CASSRWTVLNTGELFF; CDR3nt: TGTGCCAGCTCGCGCTGGACAGTTTTAAACACCGGGGAGCTGTTTTTT
d_gene: -; j_gene: TRBJ2-7; v_gene: TRBV12-3/TRBV12-4; abundance: -; CDR3aa: CASSLKQGTNEQYF; CDR3nt: TGTGCCAGCAGCCTCAAACAGGGTACCAACGAGCAGTACTTC
d_gene: -; j_gene: TRBJ2-1; v_gene: TRBV4-3; abundance: -; CDR3aa: CASSQEPSSYNEQFF; CDR3nt: TGCGCCAGCAGCCAAGAACCTAGCTCCTACAATGAGCAGTTCTTC
d_gene: TRBD2; j_gene: TRBJ2-1; v_gene: TRBV20-1; abundance: few; CDR3aa: CSAGTRRRVREQFF; CDR3nt: TGCAGTGCTGGGACTAGGCGGCGGGTTCGAGAGCAGTTCTTC
d_gene: -; j_gene: TRBJ2-4; v_gene: TRBV6-1; abundance: -; CDR3aa: CASTEPGPGTNIQYF; CDR3nt: TGTGCCAGCACAGAACCCGGACCTGGGACAAACATTCAGTACTTC
d_gene: -; j_gene: TRBJ2-5; v_gene: TRBV9; abundance: many; CDR3aa: CASSVRGEETQYF; CDR3nt: TGTGCCAGCAGCGTTAGGGGGGAAGAGACCCAGTACTTC
d_gene: TRBD2; j_gene: TRBJ2-1; v_gene: TRBV18; abundance: few; CDR3aa: CASSPSQREGNEQFF; CDR3nt: TGTGCCAGCTCACCATCTCAGCGGGAGGGTAATGAGCAGTTCTTC
d_gene: -; j_gene: TRBJ2-7; v_gene: TRBV29-1; abundance: -; CDR3aa: CSVEEVGDEQYF; CDR3nt: TGCAGCGTTGAAGAGGTAGGGGACGAGCAGTACTTC
d_gene: -; j_gene: TRBJ2-7; v_gene: TRBV25-1; abundance: -; CDR3aa: CASSEWGGDTSYEQYF; CDR3nt: TGTGCCAGCAGTGAATGGGGAGGAGACACGTCCTACGAGCAGTACTTC
d_gene: -; j_gene: TRBJ2-3; v_gene: TRBV29-1; abundance: -; CDR3aa: CSVEGVYTQYF; CDR3nt: TGCAGCGTGGAAGGGGTTTATACGCAGTATTTT
d_gene: TRBD2; j_gene: TRBJ2-1; v_gene: TRBV4-2; abundance: -; CDR3aa: CASSQDSIVAGGVSNEQFF; CDR3nt: TGTGCCAGCAGCCAAGATAGTATCGTAGCGGGAGGTGTTAGCAATGAGCAGTTCTTC
d_gene: TRBD2; j_gene: TRBJ2-1; v_gene: TRBV4-2; abundance: few; CDR3aa: CASSQELASEQFF; CDR3nt: TGTGCCAGCAGCCAAGAACTAGCGAGTGAGCAGTTCTTC
d_gene: TRBD2; j_gene: TRBJ2-1; v_gene: TRBV7-9; abundance: many; CDR3aa: CASSSTSGGYNEQFF; CDR3nt: TGTGCCAGCAGCTCAACTAGCGGGGGCTACAATGAGCAGTTCTTC
d_gene: -; j_gene: TRBJ2-1; v_gene: TRBV5-1; abundance: many; CDR3aa: CASRRNNEQFF; CDR3nt: TGCGCCAGCAGAAGGAACAATGAGCAGTTCTTC
d_gene: -; j_gene: TRBJ1-5; v_gene: TRBV27; abundance: -; CDR3aa: CASSSYRDLNQPQHF; CDR3nt: TGTGCCAGCAGTTCTTACCGGGACCTCAATCAGCCCCAGCATTTT
d_gene: -; j_gene: TRBJ2-1; v_gene: TRBV24-1; abundance: -; CDR3aa: CATQGNNEQFF; CDR3nt: TGTGCCACCCAGGGAAACAATGAGCAGTTCTTC
d_gene: -; j_gene: TRBJ2-1; v_gene: TRBV24-1; abundance: -; CDR3aa: CATRPSAYNEQFF; CDR3nt: TGTGCCACCCGGCCTAGCGCCTACAATGAGCAGTTCTTC
d_gene: TRBD1; j_gene: TRBJ1-2; v_gene: TRBV7-9; abundance: few; CDR3aa: CASRPGGSYGYTF; CDR3nt: TGTGCCAGCAGACCAGGGGGCAGCTATGGCTACACCTTC
d_gene: -; j_gene: TRBJ1-1; v_gene: TRBV7-2; abundance: -; CDR3aa: CASSLYQSSTEAFF; CDR3nt: TGTGCCAGCAGCTTATATCAGAGCAGCACTGAAGCTTTCTTT
d_gene: -; j_gene: TRBJ2-3; v_gene: TRBV7-9; abundance: -; CDR3aa: CASRAAGDTQYF; CDR3nt: TGTGCCAGCAGGGCGGCAGGGGATACGCAGTATTTT
d_gene: -; j_gene: TRBJ2-6; v_gene: TRBV20-1; abundance: few; CDR3aa: CSARSYGSGANVLTF; CDR3nt: TGCAGTGCTAGGAGCTACGGCTCGGGGGCCAACGTCCTGACTTTC